A selection of T cell receptor beta chains follows, all from one sample in a study of cytomegalovirus exposure and HLA in healthy donors. Produced via immunoSEQ multiplex PCR; TCRdb's table is partial and in-frame only. The data hold under 200,000 clones, with less than 80% observed a single time. The material sequenced was PBMCs. Source of these receptors: a man between 40 and 49 years old in good health and CMV-seronegative. CDR3s include the opening cysteine and the closing phenylalanine or tryptophan. Fields, in order: V gene, clone size, J gene, D gene, CDR3 DNA, CDR3 protein. A D gene is named only where the DNA matches it firmly. Clone sizes are given selectively: once, few, many, or a class where the clone is expanded.

>TRBV6-1|.|TRBJ2-7|.
TGTGCCAGCAGTGGGGGTTTTAGCAGGGGAGTTCTCTACGAGCAGTACTTC
CASSGGFSRGVLYEQYF
>TRBV5-1|once|TRBJ2-1|.
TGCGCCAGCAGCTTAGGACAGCAGTCCTACAATGAGCAGTTCTTC
CASSLGQQSYNEQFF
>TRBV10-3|.|TRBJ2-7|.
TGTGCCATCAGTGAGTCGCTACAGGGATCCCTCGAGCAGTACTTC
CAISESLQGSLEQYF
>TRBV7-9|few|TRBJ2-7|TRBD2
TGTGCCAGCAGCTCACCCCTCTCTGGGACTACTTACTACGAGCAGTACTTC
CASSSPLSGTTYYEQYF
>TRBV6-1|.|TRBJ1-5|TRBD1
TGTGCCAGCAGTCTTGACAGGGGCTATCAGCCCCAGCATTTT
CASSLDRGYQPQHF
>TRBV11-2|.|TRBJ2-5|.
TGTGCCAGCAGCTTAGAATGGCAGACCCAGTACTTC
CASSLEWQTQYF
>TRBV9|.|TRBJ1-2|.
TGTGCCAGCAGCGTCGACAACGACCCGTATGGCTACACCTTC
CASSVDNDPYGYTF
>TRBV5-6|.|TRBJ2-5|TRBD2
TGTGCCAGCAGCTTGGCTAGCGGGAGTAAGACCCAGTACTTC
CASSLASGSKTQYF
>TRBV19|.|TRBJ2-7|TRBD1
TGTGCCAGTAGCAGACTCGGACAGGGCGCCTACGAGCAGTACTTC
CASSRLGQGAYEQYF
>TRBV21-1|.|TRBJ2-7|.
TGTGCCAGCACCCCTCCCGGGAGGGCTCACGAGCAGTACTTC
CASTPPGRAHEQYF
>TRBV4-3|.|TRBJ2-1|TRBD2
TGCGCCAGCAGCCAAGATAGCAGCGGGAGTTATGAGCAGTTCTTC
CASSQDSSGSYEQFF
>TRBV6-5|.|TRBJ2-7|TRBD1
TGTGCCAGCACAGGACAGGGAACCTACGAGCAGTACTTC
CASTGQGTYEQYF
>TRBV7-9|.|TRBJ2-7|TRBD1
TGTTCCAGCAGCAAAACGACAGGGGTCGACTACGAGCAGTACTTC
CSSSKTTGVDYEQYF
>TRBV10-3|.|TRBJ2-7|TRBD1
TGTGCCATCAGGGCCGGGACAGGGGGCTACGAGCAGTACTTC
CAIRAGTGGYEQYF
>TRBV6-5|.|TRBJ2-1|.
TGTGCCAGCAGTTCCCCTGAGCAGGCCCTCCATGAGCAGTTCTTC
CASSSPEQALHEQFF
>TRBV7-2|.|TRBJ2-4|.
TGTGCCAGTGAAAGCGGCTCCCAAGCCAAAAACATTCAGTACTTC
CASESGSQAKNIQYF
>TRBV7-8|.|TRBJ2-1|.
TGTGCCAGCAGTTCGATACTAGAAAACAATGAGCAGTTCTTC
CASSSILENNEQFF
>TRBV4-2|.|TRBJ2-3|TRBD2
TGTGCCAGCAGCCAATGGAGAGCGGGAGGATTGACAGATACGCAGTATTTT
CASSQWRAGGLTDTQYF
>TRBV2|.|TRBJ1-2|.
TGTGCCAGCACGGGCGTAGGGGCCCGAAGTGGCTATGGCTACACCTTC
CASTGVGARSGYGYTF
>TRBV5-1|.|TRBJ2-3|TRBD2
TGCGCCAGCAGCACCCCGGGACTACCTAGCACAGATACGCAGTATTTT
CASSTPGLPSTDTQYF
>TRBV5-1|once|TRBJ2-3|TRBD1
TGCGCCAGCATCCGCGGCGGGACAGGGACCACAGATACGCAGTATTTT
CASIRGGTGTTDTQYF
>TRBV6-1|.|TRBJ1-5|TRBD1
TGTGCCAGCAGTGAAGCCGGACAGGGGTTGATGCGCAATCAGCCCCAGCATTTT
CASSEAGQGLMRNQPQHF
>TRBV27|few|TRBJ2-1|TRBD2
TGTGCCAGCAGTTTGGCGGGGGGGCTGGGGAATGAGCAGTTCTTC
CASSLAGGLGNEQFF
>TRBV25-1|.|TRBJ2-5|.
TGTGCCAGCAGTGAATCAGACATTAAAGGAGAGACCCAGTACTTC
CASSESDIKGETQYF
>TRBV15|few|TRBJ2-5|TRBD2
TGTGCCACCAGCAGAGAGGGGACTAGCGGTTGGGGGTACTTC
CATSREGTSGWGYF
>TRBV9|few|TRBJ2-3|.
TGTGCCAGCAGCGGTAGCGCGGCAGATACGCAGTATTTT
CASSGSAADTQYF
>TRBV18|once|TRBJ2-3|TRBD2
TGTGCCAGCTCACTTTATCCGGGACTAATCACAGATACGCAGTATTTT
CASSLYPGLITDTQYF
>TRBV10-3|.|TRBJ2-2|TRBD1
TGTGCCGTCAGGGGACAGGGGGAGCCCGGGGAGCTGTTTTTT
CAVRGQGEPGELFF
>TRBV15|.|TRBJ1-5|.
TGTGCCACCAGCAGAGAGTCCAATAGCAATCAGCCCCAGCATTTT
CATSRESNSNQPQHF
>TRBV6-5|.|TRBJ2-7|.
TGTGCCAGCAGTTACGACAGCTCCTACGAGCAGTACTTC
CASSYDSSYEQYF
>TRBV19|.|TRBJ1-5|.
TGTGCCAGTACGAAACAGGTCAATCAGCCCCAGCATTTT
CASTKQVNQPQHF
>TRBV5-1|.|TRBJ2-2|.
TGCGCCAGCACCCTCTTCAGGGATAACACCGGGGAGCTGTTTTTT
CASTLFRDNTGELFF
>TRBV14|few|TRBJ2-1|.
TGTGCCAGCAGCCCCTCCAGGGTCAATGAGCAGTTCTTC
CASSPSRVNEQFF
>TRBV6-1|.|TRBJ2-5|.
TGTGCCAGCAGTTTAAGAGGAGAGACCCAGTACTTC
CASSLRGETQYF
>TRBV4-3|.|TRBJ2-5|.
TGCGCCAGCAGCCAAGACAGGGGCAGTCAAGAGACCCAGTACTTC
CASSQDRGSQETQYF
>TRBV5-1|.|TRBJ2-7|.
TGCGCCAGCAGCCCTGGTCCCGGGACAAGGGGTTCCGAGCAGTACTTC
CASSPGPGTRGSEQYF
>TRBV29-1|few|TRBJ1-1|.
TGCAGCGTTGAACGACACCTGAACACTGAAGCTTTCTTT
CSVERHLNTEAFF
>TRBV7-3|.|TRBJ1-2|.
TGTGCCAGCAGCCAGGGGCCCGGGGACTATGGCTACACCTTC
CASSQGPGDYGYTF
>TRBV28|.|TRBJ2-1|TRBD2
TGTGCCAGCAGGACTAGCGGGGGGGAGTACTACAATGAGCAGTTCTTC
CASRTSGGEYYNEQFF
>TRBV19|few|TRBJ2-3|TRBD1
TGTGCCAGTAGTACCCACGGGACAGCCAACACAGATACGCAGTATTTT
CASSTHGTANTDTQYF
>TRBV7-8|.|TRBJ2-1|TRBD2
TGTGCCAGCGGAACTAGCGGGGGGGCTTGGAATGAGCAGTTCTTC
CASGTSGGAWNEQFF
>TRBV9|.|TRBJ1-1|TRBD1
TGTGCCAGCAGCGTTAGACAGGGGGCGAACACTGAAGCTTTCTTT
CASSVRQGANTEAFF
>TRBV7-8|once|TRBJ2-7|TRBD1
TGTGCCAGCAGCTTGGGTACTGGTGGGGACAGGTGGGGTAGTCAGCAGTACTTC
CASSLGTGGDRWGSQQYF
>TRBV5-1|few|TRBJ2-2|.
TGCGCCAGCAGCTTGGATGGGAGTAACACCGGGGAGCTGTTTTTT
CASSLDGSNTGELFF
>TRBV5-6|few|TRBJ1-1|.
TGTGCCAGCAGCTTGATAGAGAACACTGAAGCTTTCTTT
CASSLIENTEAFF
>TRBV6-5|.|TRBJ2-6|TRBD1
TGTGCCAGCAGGGGACAGCCCTCTGGGGCCAACGTCCTGACTTTC
CASRGQPSGANVLTF
>TRBV5-5|.|TRBJ2-3|TRBD2
TGTGCCAGCAGACTAGCGGGGGGCACAGATACGCAGTATTTT
CASRLAGGTDTQYF
>TRBV10-3|few|TRBJ1-5|.
TGTGCCATCAGTCCCGGGGATAGCAATCAGCCCCAGCATTTT
CAISPGDSNQPQHF
>TRBV4-1|.|TRBJ2-7|TRBD1
TGCGCCAGCAGCGGGGACAGCTACGAGCAGTACTTC
CASSGDSYEQYF
>TRBV6-5|.|TRBJ1-3|.
TGTGCCAGCAGTCCAGGACAGAGCTCTGGAAACACCATATATTTT
CASSPGQSSGNTIYF
>TRBV7-6|.|TRBJ2-2|.
TGTGCCAGCAGCTACCGACAGACCGGGGAGCTGTTTTTT
CASSYRQTGELFF
>TRBV6-5|few|TRBJ1-5|TRBD1
TGTGCCAGCAGAACGGACAGGGATCAGCCCCAGCATTTT
CASRTDRDQPQHF
>TRBV11-3|few|TRBJ2-3|.
TGTGCCAGCAGCTTAGAGGCCAGGAGACTATTATGCACAGATACGCAGTATTTT
CASSLEARRLLCTDTQYF
>TRBV6-1|.|TRBJ2-4|.
TGTGCCAGCAGTGAAGCCCTAGCAGGAAACATTCAGTACTTC
CASSEALAGNIQYF
>TRBV12-5|few|TRBJ2-7|TRBD1
TGTGCTAGTGGTTATAGGACAGGGACCGAGCAGTACTTC
CASGYRTGTEQYF
>TRBV19|few|TRBJ1-5|TRBD1
TGTGCCAGTAGTATCCTTGGGACAGGAGGTATGGTTCAAGGACAGCCCCAGCATTTT
CASSILGTGGMVQGQPQHF
>TRBV10-3|few|TRBJ2-5|.
TGTGCCATTTCTTCCCCAGGGGGGGAGACCCAGTACTTC
CAISSPGGETQYF
>TRBV5-4|.|TRBJ2-1|.
TGTGCCAGCAGCCTGGCGGCGAGGGATGAGCAGTTCTTC
CASSLAARDEQFF
>TRBV6-6|.|TRBJ1-2|.
TGTGCCAGCAGTGTTGACAGACTGCTGGGCTACACCTTC
CASSVDRLLGYTF